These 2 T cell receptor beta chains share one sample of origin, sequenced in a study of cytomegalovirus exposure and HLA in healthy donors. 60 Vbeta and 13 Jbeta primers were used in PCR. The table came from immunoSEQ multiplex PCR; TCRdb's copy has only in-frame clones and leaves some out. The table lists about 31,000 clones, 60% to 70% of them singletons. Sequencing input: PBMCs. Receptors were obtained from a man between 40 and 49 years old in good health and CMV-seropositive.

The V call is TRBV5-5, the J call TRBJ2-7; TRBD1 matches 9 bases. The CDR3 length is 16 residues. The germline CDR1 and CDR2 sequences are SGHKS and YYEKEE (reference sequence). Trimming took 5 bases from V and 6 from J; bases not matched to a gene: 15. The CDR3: CASSPLRTGEVGEQYF. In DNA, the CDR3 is TGTGCCAGCAGTCCCCTACGGACAGGGGAAGTTGGCGAGCAGTACTTC. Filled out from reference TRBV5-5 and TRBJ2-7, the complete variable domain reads DAGVTQSPTHLIKTRGQQVTLRCSPISGHKSVSWYQQVLGQGPQFIFQYYEKEERGRGNFPDRFSARQFPNYSSELNVNALLLGDSALYLCASSPLRTGEVGEQYFGPGTRLTVT.

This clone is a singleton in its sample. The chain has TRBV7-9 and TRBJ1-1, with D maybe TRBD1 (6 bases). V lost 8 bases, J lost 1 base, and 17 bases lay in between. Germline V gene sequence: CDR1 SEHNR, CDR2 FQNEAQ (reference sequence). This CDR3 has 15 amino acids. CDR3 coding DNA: TGTGCCAGCGGTGTGAGACCAGGGGAGAACACTGAAGCTTTCTTT. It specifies CASGVRPGENTEAFF.